The next 30 T cell receptor beta chains were all read from a single sample in a study of control samples from healthy donors and cancer patients. Here immunoSEQ multiplex PCR was the method, and the copy in TCRdb shows in-frame clones only, minus some. The table includes roughly 400,000 clones, around 90% detected once. Sequenced material: PBMCs. The receptors shown here come from a man aged 35 to 55 with head and neck cancer.

The chain combines TRBV7-2 with TRBJ2-1; 8 bases are shared with TRBD2. The CDR3 is 15 residues long. Germline CDR1 is SGHTA and CDR2 is FQGNSA. The V and J ends lost 5 bases and 2 bases, in that order; junction bases with no gene match: 5. The CDR3 DNA reads as TGTGCCAGCAGCATAAGCGGGGGCCCCTACAATGAGCAGTTCTTC. This translates into CASSISGGPYNEQFF.

The chain has TRBV28 and TRBJ2-6, with 11 bases fitting TRBD1. In germline, CDR1 is MDHEN, CDR2 SYDVKM. The CDR3 runs 18 residues. The V gene end was trimmed by 7 bases and the J gene end by 1 base; junction bases not matched to a gene: 9. This CDR3 reads CASNPQGQGESGANVLTF. The DNA for the CDR3 is TGTGCCAGCAATCCACAGGGACAGGGGGAGTCTGGGGCCAACGTCCTGACTTTC.

About this clone: This CDR3 is also generated by other DNA sequences in the sample. V is TRBV7-2 and J is TRBJ1-1; tentatively, D is TRBD1 (5 bases). The germline V and J ends were trimmed by 4 bases and 2 bases, with 8 bases remaining between them. This CDR3 comprises 13 residues. CDR1 is SGHTA, CDR2 FQGNSA, per germline. The CDR3 nucleotides are TGTGCCAGCAGCTACAGGAGAAACACTGAAGCTTTCTTT. Residues: CASSYRRNTEAFF.

The CDR3 sequence is CASSSGGTGPTGELFF. The CDR3 bases are TGTGCCAGCAGCTCGGGCGGGACAGGGCCCACCGGGGAGCTGTTTTTT. The chain couples TRBV5-4 to TRBJ2-2, with 9 bases identical to TRBD1. J lost 4 bases, V lost 3 bases, and 7 bases had no gene match. CDR3 length equals 16 residues. Per germline, CDR1 SGHNT and CDR2 YYREEE (reference sequence).

The chain is built from TRBV5-1 and TRBJ1-3; D might be TRBD1 (6 bases). V lost 4 bases, J lost 0 bases, and 11 bases lay in between. CDR1 and CDR2 from the germline V gene are SGHRS and YFSETQ. The CDR3 spans 15 residues. The CDR3 here is CASSPDRNSGNTIYF. In DNA, the CDR3 is TGCGCCAGCAGCCCCGACAGGAACTCTGGAAACACCATATATTTT.

The chain couples TRBV19 to TRBJ1-5, with D possibly matching TRBD1 (5 bases). V shed 8 bases and J shed 5 bases, with 13 bases lying between them. Germline assignment: CDR1 LNHDA and CDR2 SQIVND (reference sequence). This CDR3 has 13 residues. CDR3 nucleotide sequence: TGTGCCAGTGCAGAGGGGCATGATCAGCCCCAGCATTTT. Translating it yields CASAEGHDQPQHF.

The chain employs TRBV7-8 and TRBJ1-1; D is undetermined. The germline V gene encodes CDR1 SGHVS and CDR2 FQNEAQ. The CDR3 has 15 amino acids. With 1 base removed from V and 0 bases from J, the gap between germline ends came to 9 bases. The CDR3 nucleotides read TGTGCCAGCAGCTTAGAAGCGACGATGAACACTGAAGCTTTCTTT. Its translation: CASSLEATMNTEAFF.

The rearrangement joins TRBV5-5 to TRBJ1-2; 7 bases are shared with TRBD1. Losses at the gene ends were 2 bases for V and 8 bases for J; bases not matched to a gene: 6. The length of the CDR3 is 13 residues. Germline CDR1 is SGHKS and CDR2 is YYEKEE (reference sequence). The CDR3 nucleotides are TGTGCCAGCAGCTTTGAACAGGGGATGGGCTACACCTTC. Its protein is CASSFEQGMGYTF.

The chain combines TRBV7-8 with TRBJ2-5; D gene unclear. The CDR3 totals 14 residues. V shed 5 bases and J shed 1 base, with 11 bases lying between them. Germline CDR1 reads SGHVS; CDR2 reads FQNEAQ. This chain's CDR3 is CASSLWRSQETQYF. CDR3 DNA sequence: TGTGCCAGCAGCCTGTGGCGCTCCCAAGAGACCCAGTACTTC.

The chain employs TRBV29-1 and TRBJ2-7; unclear D gene. Germline V gene lookup returns CDR1 SQVTM and CDR2 ANQGSEA. Trimming pared 2 bases from V and 9 bases from J, leaving 14 bases between. The CDR3 is 12 residues long. The CDR3 sequence is CSVELETAGQYF. The CDR3 DNA is TGCAGCGTTGAACTAGAGACGGCAGGGCAGTACTTC.

In its sample, this clone was seen a few times. This chain links TRBV7-8 with TRBJ1-5; TRBD1 is a possible D gene (6 bases). The CDR3 runs 16 residues. Trimming left V 4 bases short and J 4 bases short, with 17 bases between. Per the germline V gene, CDR1 is SGHVS and CDR2 is FQNEAQ. CDR3 DNA sequence: TGTGCCAGCAGCTCCCACAGAGGACAGCTAAATCAGCCCCAGCATTTT. Residues: CASSSHRGQLNQPQHF.

The genes are TRBV15 and TRBJ2-4; D perhaps matches TRBD2 (5 bases). The CDR3 runs 16 residues. The ends were cut back, 0 bases at V and 0 bases at J, with 9 bases in the middle. CDR1 and CDR2 (germline): LNHNV, YYDKDF (reference sequence). CDR3 in amino acids: CATSRDGGLAKNIQYF. In DNA form, the CDR3 reads TGTGCCACCAGCAGAGATGGAGGCCTAGCCAAAAACATTCAGTACTTC.

The CDR3 DNA reads as TGCGCCAGCAGCTTGGCCGGGGGGTCCGAGCAGTACTTC. Translation gives CASSLAGGSEQYF. The chain carries TRBV5-1 and TRBJ2-7; the match to TRBD2 covers 7 bases. This CDR3 is built from 13 residues. J was trimmed by 6 bases and V by 0 bases; bases with no gene match: 3. Germline assignment: CDR1 SGHRS and CDR2 YFSETQ.

The chain uses TRBV30 and TRBJ2-3; the D gene is possibly TRBD1 (6 bases). V shed 4 bases and J shed 0 bases, with 14 bases lying between them. The germline V gene has CDR1 GTSNPN and CDR2 SVGIG (reference sequence). This CDR3 contains 15 residues. The DNA for the CDR3 is TGTGCCTGGACGCATAGGGGGTCTAGCACAGATACGCAGTATTTT. It encodes CAWTHRGSSTDTQYF.

This chain links TRBV5-1 with TRBJ2-7; D is uncertain. The CDR3 has 13 residues. The V and J ends lost 2 bases and 7 bases respectively, with 13 bases between them. CDR1 is SGHRS and CDR2 is YFSETQ in the germline V gene. The CDR3 DNA sequence: TGCGCCAGCAGCTTATACTCACCGGAGGAGCAGTACTTC. Amino acids: CASSLYSPEEQYF.

The V gene is TRBV6-1, the J gene TRBJ2-2; the D is unclear. The V gene lost 2 bases and the J gene lost 4 bases, with 11 bases spanning the gap. This CDR3 has 15 amino acids. In germline, CDR1 is MNHNS, CDR2 SASEGT. The CDR3 nucleotides read TGTGCCAGCAGTGAATTGAACAGTTTCACCGGGGAGCTGTTTTTT. Its protein is CASSELNSFTGELFF.

CDR3 bases: TGTGCCAGCAGCCTCGATGGGGGGCCCGGCGGAGAGACCCAGTACTTC. It is translated as CASSLDGGPGGETQYF. The V and J genes are TRBV3-1 (or the pseudogene TRBV3-2) and TRBJ2-5; tentatively, D is TRBD1 or TRBD2 (6 bases each). Germline V gene sequence: CDR1 LGHDT, CDR2 YNNKEL (reference sequence). The CDR3 sequence is 16 residues long. V shed 4 bases and J shed 4 bases, with 19 bases lying between them.

The chain recombines TRBV5-6 with TRBJ2-1, with unresolved D. V was clipped by 0 bases and J by 8 bases, with 6 bases between them. Germline-derived CDR1 and CDR2 are SGHDT and YYEEEE. This CDR3 region has 12 residues. CDR3 in amino acids: CASSLDSDEQFF. CDR3 in DNA: TGTGCCAGCAGCTTGGACTCGGATGAGCAGTTCTTC.

The chain carries TRBV10-3 and TRBJ1-1; D is ambiguous. The CDR3 covers 13 residues. The V gene lost 7 bases and the J gene lost 10 bases, with 19 bases spanning the gap. Per the germline V gene, CDR1 is ENHRY and CDR2 is SYGVKD. The CDR3 DNA reads as TGTGCCATCACTCACGGACCTAAAACGGGAGCTTTCTTT. Amino acids: CAITHGPKTGAFF.

In its sample, this clone was seen once. The V gene is TRBV11-2, the J gene TRBJ2-5; the D gene could be TRBD1 or TRBD2 (5 bases each). V gave up 1 base and J gave up 7 bases, with 16 bases separating them. The CDR3 is made up of 15 amino acids. The germline gives CDR1 SGHAT, CDR2 FQNNGV. The CDR3 here is CASSLGGGDLRTQYF. The CDR3 coding sequence is TGTGCCAGCAGCTTAGGGGGTGGGGACCTCAGGACCCAGTACTTC.

This rearrangement joins TRBV11-3 to TRBJ2-3; no reliable D call. Germline V gives CDR1 SGHNT, CDR2 YENEEA. The CDR3 extends over 15 amino acids. Trimming cost V 5 bases and J 0 bases, with 12 bases left between them. CDR3 sequence (DNA): TGTGCCAGCAGCCAACGGCTGGGAAGCACAGATACGCAGTATTTT. It encodes CASSQRLGSTDTQYF.

The V and J genes are TRBV7-3 and TRBJ2-1; the D gene is possibly TRBD1 (5 bases). CDR3 length: 20 amino acids. CDR1 SGHTA and CDR2 FQGTGA come from the germline V gene. Trimming stripped 3 bases from V and 0 bases from J, with 24 bases between. In nucleotides, the CDR3 is TGTGCCAGCAGCTTCCTCATCTATGGGGCAGACGTCAGCTCCTACAATGAGCAGTTCTTC. It encodes CASSFLIYGADVSSYNEQFF.

The chain couples TRBV7-2 to TRBJ2-3, with D maybe TRBD1 (6 bases). The CDR3 covers 15 residues. V lost 4 bases and J lost 2, with 13 bases in between. Germline CDR1 is SGHTA and CDR2 is FQGNSA. CDR3 coding DNA: TGTGCCAGCAGCTATACCGGGACAAACACAGATACGCAGTATTTT. Translation gives CASSYTGTNTDTQYF. Based on the CDR3 plus reference TRBV7-2 and TRBJ2-3, the full variable domain is GAGVSQSPSNKVTEKGKDVELRCDPISGHTALYWYRQSLGQGLEFLIYFQGNSAPDKSGLPSDRFSAERTGGSVSTLTIQRTQQEDSAVYLCASSYTGTNTDTQYFGPGTRLTVL.

The J gene is TRBJ2-1, the V gene TRBV20-1; no definite D call. CDR1 DFQATT and CDR2 SNEGSKA come from the germline V gene (reference sequence). V was trimmed by 6 bases and J by 8 bases, leaving 11 bases between them. The CDR3 is 11 residues long. The CDR3 region is CSAPGRDEQFF. Written as DNA, the CDR3 is TGCAGTGCCCCAGGACGGGATGAGCAGTTCTTC.

This chain uses TRBV3-1 (or the pseudogene TRBV3-2) with TRBJ1-6; possibly TRBD1 for D (5 bases). This CDR3 comprises 17 residues. Trimming pared 0 bases from V and 6 bases from J, leaving 15 bases between. The V gene's germline CDR1 is LGHDT and CDR2 YNNKEL (reference sequence). In nucleotides, the CDR3 is TGTGCCAGCAGCCAAGATCATAGTGGGCAGGGTAATTCACCCCTCCACTTT. Amino acid sequence: CASSQDHSGQGNSPLHF.

The chain joins TRBV5-1 to TRBJ2-7; D perhaps matches TRBD2 (5 bases). V shed 2 bases and J shed 2 bases, with 8 bases lying between them. The germline V gene encodes CDR1 SGHRS and CDR2 YFSETQ. CDR3 length: 13 amino acids. CDR3 DNA sequence: TGCGCCAGCAGCTTCGGGGAAACCTACGAGCAGTACTTC. Protein: CASSFGETYEQYF.

This chain uses TRBV20-1 with TRBJ1-1; D call uncertain. The CDR3 contains 11 residues. Germline V lookup: CDR1 DFQATT, CDR2 SNEGSKA (reference sequence). Trimming took 4 bases from V and 1 from J, leaving 4 bases between them. The CDR3 coding sequence is TGCAGTGCTACACCGAACACTGAAGCTTTCTTT. The encoded protein is CSATPNTEAFF.

CDR3 coding DNA: TGCGCCAGCAGCTTGCCGGTAGCGGAAAGCACAGATACGCAGTATTTT. It yields the protein CASSLPVAESTDTQYF. The chain carries TRBV5-1 and TRBJ2-3; D might be TRBD2 (6 bases). This CDR3 region has 16 residues. Trimming took 1 base from V and 0 from J, leaving 12 bases between them. In germline, CDR1 is SGHRS, CDR2 YFSETQ.

This chain joins TRBV18 and TRBJ2-2, with a possible D match to TRBD2 (5 bases). V was shortened by 10 bases and J by 1 base, with 7 bases between the two germline ends. Germline-derived CDR1 and CDR2 are KGHSH and LQKENI. This CDR3 region has 12 residues. CDR3 coding DNA: TGTGCCACCCGGGAGAACACCGGGGAGCTGTTTTTT. This gives the protein CATRENTGELFF.

V and J are TRBV13 and TRBJ1-5, with D possibly matching TRBD1 (5 bases). Germline CDR1 is PRHDT and CDR2 is FYEKMQ (reference sequence). This CDR3 is built from 15 residues. V dropped 3 bases and J dropped 0 bases, with 9 bases sitting between them. CDR3 sequence (DNA): TGTGCCAGCAGCTTCGGGGACGGTAGCAATCAGCCCCAGCATTTT. Amino acid sequence: CASSFGDGSNQPQHF.